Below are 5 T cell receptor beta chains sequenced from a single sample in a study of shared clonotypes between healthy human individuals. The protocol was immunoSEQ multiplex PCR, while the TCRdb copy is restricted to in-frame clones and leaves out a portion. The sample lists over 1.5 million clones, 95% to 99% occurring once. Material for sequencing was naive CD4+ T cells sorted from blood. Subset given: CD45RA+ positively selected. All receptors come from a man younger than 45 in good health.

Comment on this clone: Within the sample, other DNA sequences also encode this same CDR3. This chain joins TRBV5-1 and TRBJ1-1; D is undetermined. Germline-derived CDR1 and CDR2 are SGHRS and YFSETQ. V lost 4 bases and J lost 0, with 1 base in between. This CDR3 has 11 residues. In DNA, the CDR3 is TGCGCCAGCAGCCTGAACACTGAAGCTTTCTTT. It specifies CASSLNTEAFF. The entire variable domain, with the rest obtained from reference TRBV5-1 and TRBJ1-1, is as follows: KAGVTQTPRYLIKTRGQQVTLSCSPISGHRSVSWYQQTPGQGLQFLFEYFSETQRNKGNFPGRFSGRQFSNSRSEMNVSTLELGDSALYLCASSLNTEAFFGQGTRLTVV.

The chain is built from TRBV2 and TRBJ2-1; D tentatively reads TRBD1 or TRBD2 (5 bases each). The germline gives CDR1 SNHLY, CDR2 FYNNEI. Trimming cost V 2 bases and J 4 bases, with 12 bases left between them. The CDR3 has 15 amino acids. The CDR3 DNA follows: TGTGCCAGCAGTGAACCGGGACCAGTGTACAATGAGCAGTTCTTC. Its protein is CASSEPGPVYNEQFF.

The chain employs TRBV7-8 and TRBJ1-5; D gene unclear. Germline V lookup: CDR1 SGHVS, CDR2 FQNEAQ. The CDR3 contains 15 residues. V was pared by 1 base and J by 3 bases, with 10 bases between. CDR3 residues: CASSLVSTPNQPQHF. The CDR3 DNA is TGTGCCAGCAGCTTAGTAAGCACCCCCAATCAGCCCCAGCATTTT.

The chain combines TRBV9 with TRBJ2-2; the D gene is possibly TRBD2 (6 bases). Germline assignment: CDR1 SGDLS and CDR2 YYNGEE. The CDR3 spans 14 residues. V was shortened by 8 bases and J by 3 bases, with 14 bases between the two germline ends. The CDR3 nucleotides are TGTGCCAGGACATGGCGGGAAGACACCGGGGAGCTGTTTTTT. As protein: CARTWREDTGELFF.

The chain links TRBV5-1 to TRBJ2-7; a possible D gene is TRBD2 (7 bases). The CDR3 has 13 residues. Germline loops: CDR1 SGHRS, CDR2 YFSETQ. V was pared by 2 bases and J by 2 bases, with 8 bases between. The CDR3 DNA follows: TGCGCCAGCAGCTTCGGGGGGCCCTACGAGCAGTACTTC. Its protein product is CASSFGGPYEQYF.